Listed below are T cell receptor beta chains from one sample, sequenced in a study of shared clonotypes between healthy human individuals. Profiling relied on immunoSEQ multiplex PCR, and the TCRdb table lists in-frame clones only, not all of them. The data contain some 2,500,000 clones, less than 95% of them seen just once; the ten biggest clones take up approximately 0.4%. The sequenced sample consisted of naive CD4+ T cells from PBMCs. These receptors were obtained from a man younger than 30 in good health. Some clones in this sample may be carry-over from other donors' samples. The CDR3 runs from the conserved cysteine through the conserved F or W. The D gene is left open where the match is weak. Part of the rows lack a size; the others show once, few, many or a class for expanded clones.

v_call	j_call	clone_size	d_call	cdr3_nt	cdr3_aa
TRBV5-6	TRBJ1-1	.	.	TGTGCCAGCGGTTGGGGCAGGGGAGTGAACACTGAAGCTTTCTTT	CASGWGRGVNTEAFF
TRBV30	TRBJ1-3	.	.	TGTGCCTGGAGTAGCACCAGGGACCTCGGAAACACCATATATTTT	CAWSSTRDLGNTIYF
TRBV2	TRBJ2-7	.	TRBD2	TGTGCCAGCAGGGCCGGGACTAGCGGAAGCTCCTACGAGCAGTACTTC	CASRAGTSGSSYEQYF
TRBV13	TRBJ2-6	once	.	TGTGCCAGCAGAACTCAGGTCTCTGGGGCCAACGTCCTGACTTTC	CASRTQVSGANVLTF
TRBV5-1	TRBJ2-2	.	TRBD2	TGCGCCAGCAGCGAGGGACTAGCGGGAAGCACCGGGGAGCTGTTTTTT	CASSEGLAGSTGELFF
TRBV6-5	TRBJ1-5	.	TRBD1	TGTGCCAGCAGGAGGGACAGGGCTCAGCCCCAGCATTTT	CASRRDRAQPQHF
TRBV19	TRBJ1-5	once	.	TGTGCCAGTAGTATCAACGAGGAGGCGCCCCAGCATTTT	CASSINEEAPQHF
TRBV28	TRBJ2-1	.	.	TGTGCCAGCAGCCAACGGAGGGTAGACGCTAAGCAGTTCTTC	CASSQRRVDAKQFF
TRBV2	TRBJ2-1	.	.	TGTGCCAGCAGCGCTAACAATGAGCAGTTCTTC	CASSANNEQFF
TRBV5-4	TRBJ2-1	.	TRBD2	TGTGCCAGCAGCCCGAGCGGGAGGACTGAGCAGTTCTTC	CASSPSGRTEQFF
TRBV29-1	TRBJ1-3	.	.	TGCAGCGTTTCCCAATTTCAGGGGATTGGGTCTGGAAACACCATATATTTT	CSVSQFQGIGSGNTIYF
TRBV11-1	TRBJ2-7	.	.	TGTGCCAGCAGCATCTCAGGGCTCTCCTACGAGCAGTACTTC	CASSISGLSYEQYF
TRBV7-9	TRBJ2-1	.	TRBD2	TGTGCCAGCAGCTTAGTTTTGGTCATAGCGGGAGGTGACAATGAGCAGTTCTTC	CASSLVLVIAGGDNEQFF
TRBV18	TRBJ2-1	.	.	TGTGCCAGCTCAGTTCCGCTCGGCAATGAGCAGTTCTTC	CASSVPLGNEQFF
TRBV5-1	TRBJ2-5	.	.	TGCGCCAGCAGCAACGCGGTGGGGGTGGAAGAGACCCAGTACTTC	CASSNAVGVEETQYF
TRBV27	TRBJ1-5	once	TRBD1	TGTGCCAGCAGTTTAACATACAGGGGGTCCAGCAATCAGCCCCAGCATTTT	CASSLTYRGSSNQPQHF
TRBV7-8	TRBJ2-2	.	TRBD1	TGTGCCAGCAGCTTAGCGCGGGCAGGGGGCAACACCGGGGAGCTGTTTTTT	CASSLARAGGNTGELFF
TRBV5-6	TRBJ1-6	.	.	TGTGCCAGCAGCTTAACTAATTCACCCCTCCACTTT	CASSLTNSPLHF
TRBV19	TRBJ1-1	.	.	TGTGCCAGTAGTATGAATCAGGGGCTCCCTACGAACACTGAAGCTTTCTTT	CASSMNQGLPTNTEAFF
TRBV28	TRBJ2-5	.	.	TGTGCCAGCAGTTCAGCGGCGGAGACCCAGTACTTC	CASSSAAETQYF
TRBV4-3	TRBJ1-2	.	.	TGCGCCAGCAGCCAAGTTCCGCCCACGCGGAACTATGGCTACACCTTC	CASSQVPPTRNYGYTF
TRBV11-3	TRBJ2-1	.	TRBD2	TGTGCCAGCAGCTTAGATCACTCCGGGAGGTCGTTCTTC	CASSLDHSGRSFF
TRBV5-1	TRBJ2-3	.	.	TGCGCCAGCAGCTCCGAACAGGGTTTGACGCAGTATTTT	CASSSEQGLTQYF
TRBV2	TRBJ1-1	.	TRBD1	TGTGCCAGCAGCCCCGACAGGGGTACTGAAGCTTTCTTT	CASSPDRGTEAFF
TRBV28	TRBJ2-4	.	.	TGTGCCAGCGCACCTAGGAGCGGACAGCCCGATTGGAACATTCAGTACTTC	CASAPRSGQPDWNIQYF
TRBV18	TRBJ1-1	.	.	TGTGCCAGCTCACGACTCACTGAAGCTTTCTTT	CASSRLTEAFF
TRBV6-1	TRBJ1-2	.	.	TGTGCCAGCAGCTTCGAGACAGTGGGGGGCTACACCTTC	CASSFETVGGYTF
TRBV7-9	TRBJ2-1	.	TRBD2	TGTGCCAGCAGCTCTCGGGACTACCTCTTGGATGAGCAGTTCTTC	CASSSRDYLLDEQFF
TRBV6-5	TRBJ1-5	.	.	TGTGCCAGCAGTTACCCCTGGGGGCCCCAGCATTTT	CASSYPWGPQHF
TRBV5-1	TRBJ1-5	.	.	TGCGCCAGCAGCTTGGAGGCCGGCACTCAGCCCCAGCATTTT	CASSLEAGTQPQHF
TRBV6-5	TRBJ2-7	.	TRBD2	TGTGCCAGCAGTTACTCTCTAGCGGGAGGGAACGAGCAGTACTTC	CASSYSLAGGNEQYF
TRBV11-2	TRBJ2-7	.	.	TGTGCCAGCAGACGGGCCCCAGGCAACGAGCAGTACTTC	CASRRAPGNEQYF
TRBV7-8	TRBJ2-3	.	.	TGTGCCAGCAGCTTAGGGTTTGGGGGTTTCCAAGATACGCAGTATTTT	CASSLGFGGFQDTQYF
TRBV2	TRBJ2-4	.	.	TGTGCCAGCATTGGGATAGCCAAAAACATTCAGTACTTC	CASIGIAKNIQYF
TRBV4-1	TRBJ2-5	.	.	TGCGCCAGCAGCCGACCTTGGGCCGACCGGGTTAAAGAGACCCAGTACTTC	CASSRPWADRVKETQYF
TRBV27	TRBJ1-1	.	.	TGTGCCAGCAGTTTAAACTCACTTGGGCACACTGAAGCTTTCTTT	CASSLNSLGHTEAFF
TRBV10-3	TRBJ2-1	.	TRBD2	TGTGCCATCAGTGAAGAGGGCGGGAGGGCGAGCTCCTACAATGAGCAGTTCTTC	CAISEEGGRASSYNEQFF
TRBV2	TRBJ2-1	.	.	TGTGCCAGCAGCCCTGGAGGGGGACGGTATGAGCAGTTCTTC	CASSPGGGRYEQFF
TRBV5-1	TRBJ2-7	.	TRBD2	TGCGCCAGCACCCCTGAGGCTAGCGGGAGTAGGAACGAGCAGTACTTC	CASTPEASGSRNEQYF
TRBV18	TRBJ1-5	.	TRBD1	TGTGCCAGCTCCCTTCTAGGACAGGGCGATCAGCCCCAGCATTTT	CASSLLGQGDQPQHF
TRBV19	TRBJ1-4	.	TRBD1	TGTGCCAGTAGATTTCCGGGACAGCCAAGGGAAAAACTGTTTTTT	CASRFPGQPREKLFF
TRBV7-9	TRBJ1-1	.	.	TGTGCCAGCGACAGGACGGGGAACACTGAAGCTTTCTTT	CASDRTGNTEAFF
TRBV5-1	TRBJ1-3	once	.	TGCGCCAGCAGCTTGGAGGGAGGCTTCTTCTCTGGAAACACCATATATTTT	CASSLEGGFFSGNTIYF
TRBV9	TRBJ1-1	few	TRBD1	TGTGCCAGCAGCACAGGACAGGGACACACTGAAGCTTTCTTT	CASSTGQGHTEAFF
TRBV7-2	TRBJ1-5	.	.	TGTGCCAGCAGCTTAGCGCATGGTACGGGACAGCCCCAGCATTTT	CASSLAHGTGQPQHF